This TCR beta chain was identified during a study of Ad26.COV2.S vaccination and SARS-CoV-2 variants. Whole-study context: Enrollment placed the donor in the COV1001 Ad26.COV2.S trial arm.

Treatment reported: some 20 received Ad26.COV2.S at low or high dose, single or two shots; a few received placebo; per-sample allocation not given. Samples came from day 63 after the first vaccine or placebo injection. TCRdb's table, derived via immunoSEQ multiplex PCR, lists solely in-frame clones and lacks some. Of under 400,000 clones in the sample, around 86% were seen once. CDR3 length: 12 residues. The germline CDR1 and CDR2 sequences are LNHDA and SQIVND (reference sequence). V was trimmed by 5 bases and J by 3 bases, leaving 7 bases between them. This sequence joins TRBV19 and TRBJ1-1; D is undetermined. This receptor was identified in a person aged 18-60 years who received the Ad26.COV2.S COVID-19 vaccine or a placebo. The sample consisted of peripheral blood, taken in a trial of Ad26.COV2.S vaccine versus placebo. CDR3: CASSFQHTEAFF. CDR3 sequence (DNA): TGTGCCAGTAGTTTTCAGCACACTGAAGCTTTCTTT.